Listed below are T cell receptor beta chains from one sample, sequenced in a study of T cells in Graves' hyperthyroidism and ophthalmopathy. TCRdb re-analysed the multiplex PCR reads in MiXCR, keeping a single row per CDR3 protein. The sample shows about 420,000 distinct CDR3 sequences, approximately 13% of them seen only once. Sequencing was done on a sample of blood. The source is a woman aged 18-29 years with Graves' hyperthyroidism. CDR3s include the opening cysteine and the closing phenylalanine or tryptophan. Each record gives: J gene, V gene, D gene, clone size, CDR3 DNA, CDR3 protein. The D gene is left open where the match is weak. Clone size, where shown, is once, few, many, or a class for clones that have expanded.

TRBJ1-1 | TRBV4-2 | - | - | TGTGCCAGCAGCCAAGTTCTATGGGATACTGAAGCTTTCTTT | CASSQVLWDTEAFF
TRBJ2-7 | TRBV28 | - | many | TGTGCCAGCAGTTTAACCGCCCGAGAGCAGTACTTC | CASSLTAREQYF
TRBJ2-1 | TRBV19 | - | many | TGTGCCAGTGACCCTAGCGATAGCTCCTACAATGAGCAGTTCTTC | CASDPSDSSYNEQFF
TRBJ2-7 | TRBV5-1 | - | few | TGCGCCAGCAGCTGGGGACAAGCTAAAACCTACGAGCAGTACTTC | CASSWGQAKTYEQYF
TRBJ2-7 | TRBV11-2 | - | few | TGTGCCAGCAGCTTAGTCGTTGGGCCCTCCTCGGGCGAGCAGTACTTC | CASSLVVGPSSGEQYF
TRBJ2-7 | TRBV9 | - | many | TGTGCCAGCAGCGTAGTAGACGGGTCCTACGAGCAGTACTTC | CASSVVDGSYEQYF
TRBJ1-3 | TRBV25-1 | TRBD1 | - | TGTGCCAGCAGTGCGGACAGGGGGGTGCTTGGAAACACCATATATTTT | CASSADRGVLGNTIYF
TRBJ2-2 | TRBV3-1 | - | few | TGTGCCAACAGCCCGAGTCCGAACACCGGGGAGCTGTTTTTT | CANSPSPNTGELFF
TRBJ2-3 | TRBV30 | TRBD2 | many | TGTGCCTGGCTGAAGCGGGAGGGCATCGATACGCAGTATTTT | CAWLKREGIDTQYF
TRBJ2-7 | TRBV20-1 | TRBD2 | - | TGCAGTGCCGGGACTAGCTCCTACGAGCAGTACTTC | CSAGTSSYEQYF
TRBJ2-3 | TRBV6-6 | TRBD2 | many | TGTGCCAGCAGTTACTCGGCGGGACTAGCGGTCACAGATACGCAGTATTTT | CASSYSAGLAVTDTQYF
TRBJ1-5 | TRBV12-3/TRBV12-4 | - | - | TGTGCCAGCAGTTTCAGCGGCTATTTGGCCCAGCATTTT | CASSFSGYLAQHF
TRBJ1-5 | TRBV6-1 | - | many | TGTGCCAGCAGTTACGGACAGAGGGCCAATCAGCCCCAGCATTTT | CASSYGQRANQPQHF
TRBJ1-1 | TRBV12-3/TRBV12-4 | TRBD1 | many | TGTGCCAGCAGTTCCACCCCTACAGGGGGGACTGAAGCTTTCTTT | CASSSTPTGGTEAFF
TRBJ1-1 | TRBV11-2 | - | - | TGTGCCAGCAGCTTAACTCTCCGGACGAATGCTGAAGCTTTCTTT | CASSLTLRTNAEAFF
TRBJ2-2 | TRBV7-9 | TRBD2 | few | TGTGCCAGCAGCTTTAATCCGGGACTAGGAAACACCGGGGAGCTGTTTTTT | CASSFNPGLGNTGELFF
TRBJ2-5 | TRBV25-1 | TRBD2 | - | TGTGCCAGCAGTGTAGCTAGCGGGAGGGTGAAGACCCAGTACTTC | CASSVASGRVKTQYF
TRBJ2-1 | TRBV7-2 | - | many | TGTGCCAGCAGCCTAGGGACGGAATATGAGCAGTTCTTC | CASSLGTEYEQFF
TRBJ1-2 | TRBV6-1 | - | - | TGTGCCAGCAGGGGATCAGGTGCAGCTAACTATGGCTACACCTTC | CASRGSGAANYGYTF
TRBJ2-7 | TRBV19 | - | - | TGTGCCAGTAGTCTCCGGAGGGCACCCTACGAGCAGTACTTC | CASSLRRAPYEQYF
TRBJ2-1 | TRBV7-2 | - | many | TGTGCCAGCAGTCTTAGCGGAAACTCCTACAATGAGCAGTTCTTC | CASSLSGNSYNEQFF
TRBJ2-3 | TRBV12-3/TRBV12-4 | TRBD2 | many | TGTGCCAGCAGTTTTTGGCTAGCGGGTGCCGATACGCAGTATTTT | CASSFWLAGADTQYF
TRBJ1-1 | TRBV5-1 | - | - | TGCACCAGCAGCTCGGGACAGAACACTGAAGCTTTCTTT | CTSSSGQNTEAFF
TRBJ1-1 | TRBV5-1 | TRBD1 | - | TGCGCCAGCAGCCCGGGACAGGAGAACACTGAAGCTTTCTTT | CASSPGQENTEAFF
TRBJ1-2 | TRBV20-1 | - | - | TGCAGTGCTAGCCCCGGGAGGGAGTACACCTTC | CSASPGREYTF
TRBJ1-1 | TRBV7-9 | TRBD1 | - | TGTGCCAGCAGCCCGCCGTACAGGGGAATGAACACTGAAGCTTTCTTT | CASSPPYRGMNTEAFF
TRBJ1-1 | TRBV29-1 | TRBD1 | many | TGCAGCGTACTGACAGGGGTAAACACTGAAGCTTTCTTT | CSVLTGVNTEAFF
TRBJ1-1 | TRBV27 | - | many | TGTGCCAGCAGTTTATACCAGGGCGCCACTGAAGCTTTCTTT | CASSLYQGATEAFF
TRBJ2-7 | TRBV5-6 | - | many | TGTGCCAGCAGCTCGACAGGAGACGAGCAGTACTTC | CASSSTGDEQYF
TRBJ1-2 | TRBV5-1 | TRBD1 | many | TGCGCCAGCAGCGAGCAGGGGGGTGGCTACACCTTC | CASSEQGGGYTF
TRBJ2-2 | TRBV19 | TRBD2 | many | TGTGCCAGTAGTCCCTACTCTAGCGGGGGCACCGGGGAGCTGTTTTTT | CASSPYSSGGTGELFF
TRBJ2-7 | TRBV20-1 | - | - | TGCAGTGCTGGTCCCCTAAGGGGGGCCTCCTACGAGCAGTACTTC | CSAGPLRGASYEQYF
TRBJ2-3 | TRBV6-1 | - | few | TGTGCCAGCATCAGAATCCGAGGGACTGCAGATACGCAGTATTTT | CASIRIRGTADTQYF
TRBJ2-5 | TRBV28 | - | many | TGTGCCAGCAGTTTATTTGGGCAGGGCCGGGAGACCCAGTACTTC | CASSLFGQGRETQYF
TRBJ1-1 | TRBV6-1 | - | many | TGTGCCAGCCCGGACGAGAGGCGAGCTGAAGCTTTCTTT | CASPDERRAEAFF
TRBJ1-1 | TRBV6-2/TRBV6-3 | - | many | TGTGCCAGCAGTTACATCGGACAATGGAACACTGAAGCTTTCTTT | CASSYIGQWNTEAFF
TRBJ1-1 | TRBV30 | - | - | TGTGCCCGCTCTCGAGAGGAGAACACTGAAGCTTTCTTT | CARSREENTEAFF
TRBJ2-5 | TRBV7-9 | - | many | TGTGCCAGCAGCTTAACGACAGAGCAAGAGACCCAGTACTTC | CASSLTTEQETQYF
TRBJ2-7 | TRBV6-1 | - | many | TGTGCCACCCAACAGGGTCAGTCCTACGAGCAGTACTTC | CATQQGQSYEQYF
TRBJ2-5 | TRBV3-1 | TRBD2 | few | TGTGCCAGCAGCCATAGCGGGAGGGCCCTGGGGGAGACCCAGTACTTC | CASSHSGRALGETQYF
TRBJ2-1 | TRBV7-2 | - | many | TGTGCCAGCAGCCTTAACTACAATGAGCAGTTCTTC | CASSLNYNEQFF
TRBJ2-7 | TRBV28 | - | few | TGTGCCAGCAGTGGAACTGAGAGCTCCTACGAGCAGTACTTC | CASSGTESSYEQYF
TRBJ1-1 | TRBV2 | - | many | TGTGCCAGCACCGAGTTGGGGGAACGAGGTCGAGCTTTCTTT | CASTELGERGRAFF
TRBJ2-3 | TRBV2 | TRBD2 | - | TGTGCCAGCGGTTATGGGCTAGCGGGAATAACTAGCACAGATACGCAGTATTTT | CASGYGLAGITSTDTQYF
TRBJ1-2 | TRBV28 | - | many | TGTGCCAGCTCCCTCTCCGGCGGTGGCTACACCTTC | CASSLSGGGYTF
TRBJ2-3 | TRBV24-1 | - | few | TGTGCCACCAGTTCCCGGGTCTCAGATACGCAGTATTTT | CATSSRVSDTQYF
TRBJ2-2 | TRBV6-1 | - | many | - | CASSAARNTGELFF
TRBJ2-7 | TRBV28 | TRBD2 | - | TGTGCCAGCAGCAGCCGGGCCCTACTAGCGGGAGCCACCTACTACGAGCAGTACTTC | CASSSRALLAGATYYEQYF
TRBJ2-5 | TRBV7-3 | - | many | TGTGCCAGCAGCTTAGTCGCGGCGGAGACCCAGTACTTC | CASSLVAAETQYF
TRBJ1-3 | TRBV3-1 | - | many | TGTGCCAGCAGCCAAGGGACACAGCGGACCATATATTTT | CASSQGTQRTIYF
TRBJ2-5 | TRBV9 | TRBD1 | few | TGTGCCAGCAGCCTACAGGGGGTTAAAGAGACCCAGTACTTC | CASSLQGVKETQYF
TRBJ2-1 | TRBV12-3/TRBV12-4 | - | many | TGTGCCAGCAGTTGGCGGCGGTCCCTCGATGAGCAGTTCTTC | CASSWRRSLDEQFF
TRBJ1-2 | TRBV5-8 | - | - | TGTGCCAGCAGTCGATTATTACCTGGCTACACCTTC | CASSRLLPGYTF